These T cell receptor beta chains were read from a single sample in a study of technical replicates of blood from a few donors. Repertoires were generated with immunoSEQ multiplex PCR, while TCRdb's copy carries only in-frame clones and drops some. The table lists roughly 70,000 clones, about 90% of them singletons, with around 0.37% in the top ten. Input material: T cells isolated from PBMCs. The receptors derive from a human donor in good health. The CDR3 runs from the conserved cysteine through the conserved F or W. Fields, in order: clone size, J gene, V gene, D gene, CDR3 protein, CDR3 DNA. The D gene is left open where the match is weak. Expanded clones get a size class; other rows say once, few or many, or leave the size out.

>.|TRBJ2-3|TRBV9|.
CASRGRSADTQYF
TGTGCCAGCAGAGGGAGGTCAGCAGATACGCAGTATTTT
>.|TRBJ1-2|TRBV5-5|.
CASSLEANSYGYTF
TGTGCCAGCAGCTTGGAAGCTAATTCCTATGGCTACACCTTC
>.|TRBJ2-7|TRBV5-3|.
CARSPDCTYEQYF
TGTGCCAGAAGCCCGGACTGTACCTACGAGCAGTACTTC
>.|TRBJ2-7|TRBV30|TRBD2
CAWSTQAGVSYEQYF
TGTGCCTGGAGTACGCAAGCGGGGGTTAGCTACGAGCAGTACTTC
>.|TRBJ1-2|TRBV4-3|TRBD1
CASSQDRVYGYTF
TGCGCCAGCAGCCAGGACAGGGTCTATGGCTACACCTTC
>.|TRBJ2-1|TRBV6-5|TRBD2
CASSYSVAGYNEQFF
TGTGCCAGCAGTTACTCGGTAGCGGGATATAATGAGCAGTTCTTC
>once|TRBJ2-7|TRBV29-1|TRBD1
CSVSGTGGGEQYF
TGCAGCGTGTCCGGGACAGGGGGCGGCGAGCAGTACTTC
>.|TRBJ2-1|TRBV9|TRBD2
CASSVEGGRGEQFF
TGTGCCAGCAGCGTAGAGGGCGGGAGGGGAGAGCAGTTCTTC
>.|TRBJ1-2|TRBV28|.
CASSWVPGSDYGYTF
TGTGCCAGCAGTTGGGTTCCGGGGTCGGACTATGGCTACACCTTC
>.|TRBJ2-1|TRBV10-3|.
CASKAEYNEQFF
TGTGCCAGCAAAGCGGAGTACAATGAGCAGTTCTTC
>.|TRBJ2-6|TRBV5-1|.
CASSPGPGFRSGANVLTF
TGCGCCAGCAGCCCTGGGCCGGGATTCCGCTCTGGGGCCAACGTCCTGACTTTC
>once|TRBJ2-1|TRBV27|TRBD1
CASSQDRDNEQFF
TGTGCCAGTAGTCAGGACAGGGACAATGAGCAGTTCTTC
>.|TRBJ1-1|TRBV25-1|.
CASSEWGRGRTEAFF
TGTGCCAGCAGTGAATGGGGCAGGGGACGTACTGAAGCTTTCTTT
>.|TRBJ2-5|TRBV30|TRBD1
CAWKTGGAETQYF
TGTGCCTGGAAGACAGGGGGCGCAGAGACCCAGTACTTC
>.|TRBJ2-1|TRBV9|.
CASSVGQLPGLHYNEQFF
TGTGCCAGCAGCGTAGGCCAACTCCCGGGACTCCACTACAATGAGCAGTTCTTC
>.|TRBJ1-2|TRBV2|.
CASRETVGDYGYTF
TGTGCCAGCAGGGAGACAGTCGGTGACTATGGCTACACCTTC
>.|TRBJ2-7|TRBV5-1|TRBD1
CASSLEGQLSYEQYF
TGCGCCAGCAGCTTGGAGGGACAGCTCTCCTACGAGCAGTACTTC
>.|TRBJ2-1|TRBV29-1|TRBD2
CSVDSAGAVNEQFF
TGCAGCGTTGATTCAGCGGGAGCCGTGAATGAGCAGTTCTTC
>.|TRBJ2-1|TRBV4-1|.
CASSRSTQEEQFF
TGCGCCAGCTCTAGGTCTACACAAGAGGAGCAGTTCTTC
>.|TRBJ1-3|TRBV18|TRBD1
CASSSGQGENTIYF
TGTGCCAGCTCATCGGGACAGGGTGAAAACACCATATATTTT
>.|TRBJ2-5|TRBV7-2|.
CASSHRTTQETQYF
TGTGCCAGCAGCCACCGGACTACCCAAGAGACCCAGTACTTC
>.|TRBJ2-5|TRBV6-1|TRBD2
CASTPGGDYGETQYF
TGTGCCAGCACCCCGGGAGGAGACTACGGGGAGACCCAGTACTTC